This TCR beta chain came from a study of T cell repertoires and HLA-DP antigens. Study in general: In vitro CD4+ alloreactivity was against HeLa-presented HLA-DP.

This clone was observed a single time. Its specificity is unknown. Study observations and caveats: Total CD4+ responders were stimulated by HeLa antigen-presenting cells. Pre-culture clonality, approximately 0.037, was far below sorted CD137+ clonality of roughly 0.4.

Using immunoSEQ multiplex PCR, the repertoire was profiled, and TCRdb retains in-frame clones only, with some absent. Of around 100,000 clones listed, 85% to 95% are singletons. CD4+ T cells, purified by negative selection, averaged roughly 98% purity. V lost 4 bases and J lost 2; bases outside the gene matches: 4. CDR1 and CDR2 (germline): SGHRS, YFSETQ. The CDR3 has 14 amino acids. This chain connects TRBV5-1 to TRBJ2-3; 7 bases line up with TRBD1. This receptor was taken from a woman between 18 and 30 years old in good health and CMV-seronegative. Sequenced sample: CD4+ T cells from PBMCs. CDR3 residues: CASSPDRYTDTQYF. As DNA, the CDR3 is TGCGCCAGCAGCCCGGACAGGTACACAGATACGCAGTATTTT.